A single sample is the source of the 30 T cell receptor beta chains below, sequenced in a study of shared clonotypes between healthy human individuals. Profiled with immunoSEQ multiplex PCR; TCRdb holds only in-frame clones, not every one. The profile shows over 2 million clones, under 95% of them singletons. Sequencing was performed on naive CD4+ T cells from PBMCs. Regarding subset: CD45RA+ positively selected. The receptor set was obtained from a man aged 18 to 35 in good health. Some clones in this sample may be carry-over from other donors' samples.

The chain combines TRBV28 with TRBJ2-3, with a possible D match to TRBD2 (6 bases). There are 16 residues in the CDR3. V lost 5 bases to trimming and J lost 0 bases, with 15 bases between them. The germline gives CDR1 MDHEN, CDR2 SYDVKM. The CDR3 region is CASSPAGRLSTDTQYF. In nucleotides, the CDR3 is TGTGCCAGCAGTCCCGCGGGGCGGCTAAGCACAGATACGCAGTATTTT.

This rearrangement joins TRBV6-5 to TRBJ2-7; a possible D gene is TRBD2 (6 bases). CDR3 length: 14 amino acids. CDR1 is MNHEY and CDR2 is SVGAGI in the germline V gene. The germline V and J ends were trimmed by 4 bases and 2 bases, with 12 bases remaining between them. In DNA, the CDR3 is TGTGCCAGCAGTTCGGAGGGCAGAACCTACGAGCAGTACTTC. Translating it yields CASSSEGRTYEQYF.

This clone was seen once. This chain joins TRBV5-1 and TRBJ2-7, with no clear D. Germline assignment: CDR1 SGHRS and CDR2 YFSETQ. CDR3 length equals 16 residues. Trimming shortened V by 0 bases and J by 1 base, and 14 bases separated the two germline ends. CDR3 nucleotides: TGCGCCAGCAGCTTGGCCCTCCCCAGGAGTTCCTACGAGCAGTACTTC. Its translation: CASSLALPRSSYEQYF.

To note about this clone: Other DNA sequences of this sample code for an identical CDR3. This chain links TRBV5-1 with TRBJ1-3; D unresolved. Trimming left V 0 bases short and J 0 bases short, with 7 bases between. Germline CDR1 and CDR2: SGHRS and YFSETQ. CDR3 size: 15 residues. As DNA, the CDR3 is TGCGCCAGCAGCTTGGAGGGAACCTCTGGAAACACCATATATTTT. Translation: CASSLEGTSGNTIYF.

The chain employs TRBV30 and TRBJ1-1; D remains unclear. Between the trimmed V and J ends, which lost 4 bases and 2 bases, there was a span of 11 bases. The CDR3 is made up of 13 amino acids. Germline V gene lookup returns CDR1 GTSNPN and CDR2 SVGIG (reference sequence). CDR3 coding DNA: TGTGCCTGGACTCTTAGCCCAAACACTGAAGCTTTCTTT. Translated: CAWTLSPNTEAFF.

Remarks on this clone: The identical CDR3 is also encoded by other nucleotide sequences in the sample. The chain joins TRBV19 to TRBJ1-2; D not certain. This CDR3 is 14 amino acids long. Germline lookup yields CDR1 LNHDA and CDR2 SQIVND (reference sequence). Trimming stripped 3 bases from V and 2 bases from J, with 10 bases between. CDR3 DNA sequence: TGTGCCAGTAGTATCCGGACGGGAAACTATGGCTACACCTTC. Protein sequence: CASSIRTGNYGYTF.

The CDR3 region has the DNA TGTGCCTCGGGTAGGGAACTAGGCGGGGAGCTGTTTTTT. It encodes CASGRELGGELFF. The chain has TRBV10-3 and TRBJ2-2; maybe TRBD2 (5 bases). CDR3 size: 13 residues. The ends were cut back, 11 bases at V and 7 bases at J, with 17 bases in the middle. Germline V lookup: CDR1 ENHRY, CDR2 SYGVKD.

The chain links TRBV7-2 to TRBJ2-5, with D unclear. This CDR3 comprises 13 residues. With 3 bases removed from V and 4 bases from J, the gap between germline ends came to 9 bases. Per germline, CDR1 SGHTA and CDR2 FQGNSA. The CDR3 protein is CASSFRTGETQYF. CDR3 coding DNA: TGTGCCAGCAGCTTTAGGACGGGAGAGACCCAGTACTTC.

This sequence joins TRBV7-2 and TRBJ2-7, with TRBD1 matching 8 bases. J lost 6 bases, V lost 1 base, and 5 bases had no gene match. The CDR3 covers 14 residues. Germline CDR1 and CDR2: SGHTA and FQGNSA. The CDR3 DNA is TGTGCCAGCAGCTTAGATCCAGGGGGCATCGAGCAGTACTTC. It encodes CASSLDPGGIEQYF. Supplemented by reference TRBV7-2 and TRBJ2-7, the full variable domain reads GAGVSQSPSNKVTEKGKDVELRCDPISGHTALYWYRQSLGQGLEFLIYFQGNSAPDKSGLPSDRFSAERTGGSVSTLTIQRTQQEDSAVYLCASSLDPGGIEQYFGPGTRLTVT.

The CDR3, as DNA: TGCGCCAGCAGCTCAATAGCGGGAGGGCCGAATGAGCAGTTCTTC. Translating it yields CASSSIAGGPNEQFF. The gene calls are TRBV5-1 and TRBJ2-1, with 11 bases that match TRBD2. Trimming cost V 3 bases and J 7 bases; bases outside gene matches: 6. The CDR3 loop spans 15 amino acids. Germline V gene data show CDR1 as SGHRS and CDR2 as YFSETQ.

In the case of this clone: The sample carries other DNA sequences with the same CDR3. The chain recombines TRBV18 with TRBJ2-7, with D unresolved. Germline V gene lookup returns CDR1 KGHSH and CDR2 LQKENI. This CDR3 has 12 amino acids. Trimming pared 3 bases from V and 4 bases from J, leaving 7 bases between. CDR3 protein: CASSPDGYEQYF. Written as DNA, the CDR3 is TGTGCCAGCTCACCGGACGGGTACGAGCAGTACTTC.

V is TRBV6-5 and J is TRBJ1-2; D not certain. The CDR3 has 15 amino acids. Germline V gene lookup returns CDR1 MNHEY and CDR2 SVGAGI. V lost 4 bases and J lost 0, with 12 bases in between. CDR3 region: CASSSLAAANYGYTF. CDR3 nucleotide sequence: TGTGCCAGCAGTTCCCTCGCGGCAGCTAACTATGGCTACACCTTC.

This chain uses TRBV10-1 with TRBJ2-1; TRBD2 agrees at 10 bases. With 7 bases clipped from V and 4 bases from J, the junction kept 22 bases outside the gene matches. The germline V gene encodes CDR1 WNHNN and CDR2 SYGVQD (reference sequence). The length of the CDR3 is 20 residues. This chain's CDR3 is CASTLGQGPLSSGRYNEQFF. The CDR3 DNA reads TGCGCCAGCACGCTGGGGCAGGGCCCCCTTAGTAGCGGGAGGTACAATGAGCAGTTCTTC.

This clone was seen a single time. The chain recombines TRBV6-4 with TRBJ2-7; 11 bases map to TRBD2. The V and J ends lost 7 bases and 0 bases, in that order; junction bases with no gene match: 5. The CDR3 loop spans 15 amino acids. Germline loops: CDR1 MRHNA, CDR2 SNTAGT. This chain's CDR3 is CASKVAGGVSYEQYF. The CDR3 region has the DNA TGTGCCAGCAAAGTAGCGGGGGGGGTCTCCTACGAGCAGTACTTC.

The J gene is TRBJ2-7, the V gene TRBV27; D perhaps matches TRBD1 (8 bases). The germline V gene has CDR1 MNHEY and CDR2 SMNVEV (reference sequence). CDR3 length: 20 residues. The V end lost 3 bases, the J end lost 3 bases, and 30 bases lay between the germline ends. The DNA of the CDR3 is TGTGCCAGCAGTTTGGAGGTTTCGCCAGGGACAGGACCGGGGGGCTACGAGCAGTACTTC. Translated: CASSLEVSPGTGPGGYEQYF.

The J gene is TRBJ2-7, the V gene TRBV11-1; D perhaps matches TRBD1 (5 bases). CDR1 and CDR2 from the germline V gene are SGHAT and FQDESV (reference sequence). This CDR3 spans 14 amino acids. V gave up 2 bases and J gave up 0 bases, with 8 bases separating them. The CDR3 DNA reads TGTGCCAGCAGCTTACCAGGGCCCTCCTACGAGCAGTACTTC. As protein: CASSLPGPSYEQYF.

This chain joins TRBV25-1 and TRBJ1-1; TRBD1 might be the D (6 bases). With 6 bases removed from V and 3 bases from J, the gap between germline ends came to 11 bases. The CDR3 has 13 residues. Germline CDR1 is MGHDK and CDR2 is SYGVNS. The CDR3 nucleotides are TGTGCCAGCAGGAACACAGGGTACACTGAAGCTTTCTTT. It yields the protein CASRNTGYTEAFF.

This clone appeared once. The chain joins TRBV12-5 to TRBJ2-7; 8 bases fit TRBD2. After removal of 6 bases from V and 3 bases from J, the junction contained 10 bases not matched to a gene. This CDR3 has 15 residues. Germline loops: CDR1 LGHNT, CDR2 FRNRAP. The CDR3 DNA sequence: TGTGCTAGTGGCCTTCCGCGGGGGGAGAACTACGAGCAGTACTTC. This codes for CASGLPRGENYEQYF. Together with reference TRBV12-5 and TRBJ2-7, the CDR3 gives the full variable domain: DARVTQTPRHKVTEMGQEVTMRCQPILGHNTVFWYRQTMMQGLELLAYFRNRAPLDDSGMPKDRFSAEMPDATLATLKIQPSEPRDSAVYFCASGLPRGENYEQYFGPGTRLTVT.

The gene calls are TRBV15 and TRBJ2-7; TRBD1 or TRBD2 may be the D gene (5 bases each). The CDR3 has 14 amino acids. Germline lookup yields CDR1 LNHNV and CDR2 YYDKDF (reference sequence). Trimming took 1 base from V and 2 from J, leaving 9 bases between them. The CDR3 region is CATSRGDATYEQYF. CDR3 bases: TGTGCCACCAGCAGAGGGGACGCAACCTACGAGCAGTACTTC.

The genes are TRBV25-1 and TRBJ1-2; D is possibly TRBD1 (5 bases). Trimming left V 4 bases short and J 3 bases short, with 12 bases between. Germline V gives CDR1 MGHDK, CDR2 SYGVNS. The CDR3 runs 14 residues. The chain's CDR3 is CASSVGDGYYGYTF. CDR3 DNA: TGTGCCAGCAGTGTCGGGGACGGTTACTATGGCTACACCTTC.

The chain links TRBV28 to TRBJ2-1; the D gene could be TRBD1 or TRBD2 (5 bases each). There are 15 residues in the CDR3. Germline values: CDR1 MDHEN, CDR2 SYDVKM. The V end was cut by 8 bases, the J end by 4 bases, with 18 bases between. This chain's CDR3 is CASLPWDPQYNEQFF. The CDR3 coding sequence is TGTGCCAGCCTCCCCTGGGACCCGCAATACAATGAGCAGTTCTTC.

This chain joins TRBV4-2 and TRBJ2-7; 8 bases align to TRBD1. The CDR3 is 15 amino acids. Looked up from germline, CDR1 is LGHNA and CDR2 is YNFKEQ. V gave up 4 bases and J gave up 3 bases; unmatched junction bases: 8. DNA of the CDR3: TGTGCCAGCAGCCCAGGTACGACAGGGGACTACGAGCAGTACTTC. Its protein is CASSPGTTGDYEQYF.

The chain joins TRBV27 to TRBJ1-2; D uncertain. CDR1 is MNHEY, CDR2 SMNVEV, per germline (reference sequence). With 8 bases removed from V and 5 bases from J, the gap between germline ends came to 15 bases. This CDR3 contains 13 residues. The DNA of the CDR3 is TGTGCCAGCGGTACACCTGCTAGGTATGGCTACACCTTC. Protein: CASGTPARYGYTF.

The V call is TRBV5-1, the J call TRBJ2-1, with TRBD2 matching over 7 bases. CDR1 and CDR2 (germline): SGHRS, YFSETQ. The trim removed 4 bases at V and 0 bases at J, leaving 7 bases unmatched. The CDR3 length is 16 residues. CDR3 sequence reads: CASSPLAESSYNEQFF. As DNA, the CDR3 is TGCGCCAGCAGCCCCCTAGCGGAGAGCTCCTACAATGAGCAGTTCTTC.

The CDR3 DNA follows: TGTGCCAGTAGTATTGTAAATTTAAACACTGAAGCTTTCTTT. Translating it yields CASSIVNLNTEAFF. The rearrangement uses TRBV19 and TRBJ1-1, with no clear D. Germline CDR1 and CDR2: LNHDA and SQIVND (reference sequence). The length of the CDR3 is 14 residues. Trimming cost V 3 bases and J 2 bases, with 10 bases left between them.

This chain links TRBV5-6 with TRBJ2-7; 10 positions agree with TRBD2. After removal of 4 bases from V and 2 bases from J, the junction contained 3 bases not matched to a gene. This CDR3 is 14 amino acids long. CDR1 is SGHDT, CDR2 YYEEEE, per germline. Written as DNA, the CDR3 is TGTGCCAGCAGCGTTACTAGCGGGGCCTACGAGCAGTACTTC. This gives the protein CASSVTSGAYEQYF.

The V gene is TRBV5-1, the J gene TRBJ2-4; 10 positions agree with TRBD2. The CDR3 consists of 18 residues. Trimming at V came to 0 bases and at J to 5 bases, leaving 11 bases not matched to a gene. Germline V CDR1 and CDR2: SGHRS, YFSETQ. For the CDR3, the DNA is TGCGCCAGCAGCTTGGATGGTGGGCCTAGCGGGAGTGAAAACATTCAGTACTTC. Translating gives CASSLDGGPSGSENIQYF.

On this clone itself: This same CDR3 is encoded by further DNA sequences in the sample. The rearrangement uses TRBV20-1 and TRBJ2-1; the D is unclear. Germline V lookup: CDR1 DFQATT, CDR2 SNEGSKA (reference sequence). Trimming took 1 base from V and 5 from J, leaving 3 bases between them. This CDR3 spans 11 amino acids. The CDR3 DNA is TGCAGTGCTAGAGGCAACAATGAGCAGTTCTTC. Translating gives CSARGNNEQFF.

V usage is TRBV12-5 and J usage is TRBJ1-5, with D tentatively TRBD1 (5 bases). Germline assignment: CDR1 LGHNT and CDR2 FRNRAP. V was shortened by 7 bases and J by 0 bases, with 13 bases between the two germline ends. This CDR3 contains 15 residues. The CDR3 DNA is TGTGCTAGTGTTTTTCGGGGGGATAGCAATCAGCCCCAGCATTTT. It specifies CASVFRGDSNQPQHF.

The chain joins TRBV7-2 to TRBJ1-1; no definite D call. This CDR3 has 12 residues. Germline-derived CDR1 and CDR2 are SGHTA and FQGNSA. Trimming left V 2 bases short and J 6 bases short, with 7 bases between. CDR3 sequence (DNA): TGTGCCAGCAGCTTAAATGGGGCTGAAGCTTTCTTT. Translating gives CASSLNGAEAFF.